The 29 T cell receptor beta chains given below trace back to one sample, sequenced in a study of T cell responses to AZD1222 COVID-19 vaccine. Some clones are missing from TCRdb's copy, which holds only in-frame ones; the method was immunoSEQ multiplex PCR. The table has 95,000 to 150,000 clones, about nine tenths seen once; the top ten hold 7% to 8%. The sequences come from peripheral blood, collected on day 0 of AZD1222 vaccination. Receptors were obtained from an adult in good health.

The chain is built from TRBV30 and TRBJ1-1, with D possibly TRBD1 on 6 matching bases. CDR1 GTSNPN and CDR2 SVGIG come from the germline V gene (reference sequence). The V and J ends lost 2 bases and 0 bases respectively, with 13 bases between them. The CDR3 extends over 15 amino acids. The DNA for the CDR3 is TGTGCCTGGAGTCCCAGGAGGGACATGAACACTGAAGCTTTCTTT. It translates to CAWSPRRDMNTEAFF.

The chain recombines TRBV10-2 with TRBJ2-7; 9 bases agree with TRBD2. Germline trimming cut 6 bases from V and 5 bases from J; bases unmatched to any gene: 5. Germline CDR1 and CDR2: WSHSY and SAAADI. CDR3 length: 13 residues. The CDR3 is CASRTSGNHEQYF. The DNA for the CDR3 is TGCGCCAGCAGGACTAGCGGAAACCACGAGCAGTACTTC.

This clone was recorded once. The CDR3 coding sequence is TGCGCCAGCAGCTTGGGCACCACAGCCTCCTACGAGCAGTACTTC. It is translated as CASSLGTTASYEQYF. This sequence joins TRBV5-1 and TRBJ2-7; D call uncertain. This CDR3 is 15 amino acids long. V gave up 0 bases and J gave up 0 bases, with 10 bases separating them. From germline, CDR1 is SGHRS and CDR2 YFSETQ.

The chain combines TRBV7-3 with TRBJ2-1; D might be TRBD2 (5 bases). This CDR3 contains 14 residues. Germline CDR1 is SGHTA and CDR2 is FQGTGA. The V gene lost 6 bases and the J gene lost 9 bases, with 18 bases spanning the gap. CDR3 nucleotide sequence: TGTGCCAGCAGACGAGAGGCCCGGGGAGTTGAGCAGTTCTTC. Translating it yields CASRREARGVEQFF.

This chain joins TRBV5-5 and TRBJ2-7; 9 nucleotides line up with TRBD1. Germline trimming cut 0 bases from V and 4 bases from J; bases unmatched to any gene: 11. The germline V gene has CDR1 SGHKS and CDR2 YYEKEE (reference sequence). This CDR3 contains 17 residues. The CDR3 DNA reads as TGTGCCAGCAGCTTGGCCGGGTGGGACAGGGACCTTTACGAGCAGTACTTC. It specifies CASSLAGWDRDLYEQYF.

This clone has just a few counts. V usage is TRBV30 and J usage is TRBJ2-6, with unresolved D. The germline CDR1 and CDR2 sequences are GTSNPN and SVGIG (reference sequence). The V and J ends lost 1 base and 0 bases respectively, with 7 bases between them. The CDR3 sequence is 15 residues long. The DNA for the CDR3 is TGTGCCTGGAGTGGGAGCAGCTCTGGGGCCAACGTCCTGACTTTC. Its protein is CAWSGSSSGANVLTF.

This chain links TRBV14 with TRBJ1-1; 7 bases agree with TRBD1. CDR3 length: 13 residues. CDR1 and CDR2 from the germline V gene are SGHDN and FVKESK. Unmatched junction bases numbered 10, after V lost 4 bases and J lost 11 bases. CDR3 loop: CASSPRDSPIAFF. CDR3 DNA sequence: TGTGCCAGCAGCCCCCGGGACAGCCCTATTGCTTTCTTT.

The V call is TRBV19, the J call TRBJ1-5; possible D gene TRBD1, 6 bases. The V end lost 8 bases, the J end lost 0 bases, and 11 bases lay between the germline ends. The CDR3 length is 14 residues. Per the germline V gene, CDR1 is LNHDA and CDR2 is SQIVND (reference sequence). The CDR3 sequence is CASFKQGSNQPQHF. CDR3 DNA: TGTGCCAGTTTCAAACAGGGTAGCAATCAGCCCCAGCATTTT.

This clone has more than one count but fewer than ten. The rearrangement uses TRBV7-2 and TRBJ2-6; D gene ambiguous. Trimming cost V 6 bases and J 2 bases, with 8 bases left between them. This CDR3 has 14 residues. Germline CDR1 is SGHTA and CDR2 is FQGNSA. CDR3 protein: CASSLKAGANVLTF. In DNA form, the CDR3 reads TGTGCCAGCAGTTTGAAAGCTGGGGCCAACGTCCTGACTTTC.

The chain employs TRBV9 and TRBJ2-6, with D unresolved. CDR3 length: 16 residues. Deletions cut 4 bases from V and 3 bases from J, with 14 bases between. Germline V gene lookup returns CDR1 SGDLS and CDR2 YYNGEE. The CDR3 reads CASSQMGLLGANVLTF. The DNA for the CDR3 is TGTGCCAGCAGCCAAATGGGATTGCTTGGGGCCAACGTCCTGACTTTC.

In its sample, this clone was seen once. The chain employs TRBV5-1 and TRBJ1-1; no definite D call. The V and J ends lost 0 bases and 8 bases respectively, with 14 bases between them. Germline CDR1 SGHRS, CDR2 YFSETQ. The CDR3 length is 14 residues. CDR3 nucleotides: TGCGCCAGCAGCTTGGAAGGCCCCCGTGGGGAAGCTTTCTTT. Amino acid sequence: CASSLEGPRGEAFF. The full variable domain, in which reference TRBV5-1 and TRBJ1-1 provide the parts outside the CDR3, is KAGVTQTPRYLIKTRGQQVTLSCSPISGHRSVSWYQQTPGQGLQFLFEYFSETQRNKGNFPGRFSGRQFSNSRSEMNVSTLELGDSALYLCASSLEGPRGEAFFGQGTRLTVV.

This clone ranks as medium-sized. This CDR3 reads CASSLDVNTEAFF. The CDR3, as DNA: TGTGCCAGCAGCCTGGACGTGAACACTGAAGCTTTCTTT. The V and J genes are TRBV7-3 and TRBJ1-1; D is uncertain. CDR1 and CDR2 (germline): SGHTA, FQGTGA. V dropped 5 bases and J dropped 0 bases, with 7 bases sitting between them. The CDR3 spans 13 residues.

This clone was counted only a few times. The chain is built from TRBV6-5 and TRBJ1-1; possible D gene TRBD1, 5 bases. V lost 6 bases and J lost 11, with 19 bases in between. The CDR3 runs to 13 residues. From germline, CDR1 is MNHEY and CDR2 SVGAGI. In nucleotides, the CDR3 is TGTGCCAGCAGACCCCCTCTATCAGGGTACGCTTTCTTT. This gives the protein CASRPPLSGYAFF.

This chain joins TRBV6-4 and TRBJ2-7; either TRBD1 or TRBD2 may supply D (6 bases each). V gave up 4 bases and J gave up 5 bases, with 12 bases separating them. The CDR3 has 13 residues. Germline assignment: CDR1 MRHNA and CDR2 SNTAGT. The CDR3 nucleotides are TGTGCCAGCAGTGGGGGGGCGAAAAACGAGCAGTACTTC. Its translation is CASSGGAKNEQYF.

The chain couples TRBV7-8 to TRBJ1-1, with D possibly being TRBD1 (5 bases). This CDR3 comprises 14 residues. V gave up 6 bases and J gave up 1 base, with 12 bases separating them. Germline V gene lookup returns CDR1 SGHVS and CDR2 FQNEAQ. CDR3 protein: CASRRDAANTEAFF. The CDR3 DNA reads TGTGCCAGCAGGAGGGACGCAGCGAACACTGAAGCTTTCTTT.

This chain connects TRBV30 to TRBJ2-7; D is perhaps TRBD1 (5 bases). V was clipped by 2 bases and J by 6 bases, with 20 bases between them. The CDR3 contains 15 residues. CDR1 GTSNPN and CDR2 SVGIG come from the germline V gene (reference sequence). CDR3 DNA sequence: TGTGCCTGGAGTTTCCCGGAGACAGCCTCGGCCGAGCAGTACTTC. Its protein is CAWSFPETASAEQYF.

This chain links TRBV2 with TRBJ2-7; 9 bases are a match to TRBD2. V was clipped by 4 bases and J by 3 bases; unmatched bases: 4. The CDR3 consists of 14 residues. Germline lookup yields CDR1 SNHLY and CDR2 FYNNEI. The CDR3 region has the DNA TGTGCCAGCAGTGGGGTGACTAGCGGCTACGAGCAGTACTTC. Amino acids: CASSGVTSGYEQYF. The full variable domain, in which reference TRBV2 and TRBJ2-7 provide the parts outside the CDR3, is EPEVTQTPSHQVTQMGQEVILRCVPISNHLYFYWYRQILGQKVEFLVSFYNNEISEKSEIFDDQFSVERPDGSNFTLKIRSTKLEDSAMYFCASSGVTSGYEQYFGPGTRLTVT.

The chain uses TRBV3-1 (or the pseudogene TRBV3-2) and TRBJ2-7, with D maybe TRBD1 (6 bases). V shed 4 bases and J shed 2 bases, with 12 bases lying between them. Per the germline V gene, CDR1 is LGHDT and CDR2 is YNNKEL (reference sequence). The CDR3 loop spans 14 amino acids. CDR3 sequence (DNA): TGTGCCAGCAGCCTTCGGGACACCACCTACGAGCAGTACTTC. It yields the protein CASSLRDTTYEQYF.

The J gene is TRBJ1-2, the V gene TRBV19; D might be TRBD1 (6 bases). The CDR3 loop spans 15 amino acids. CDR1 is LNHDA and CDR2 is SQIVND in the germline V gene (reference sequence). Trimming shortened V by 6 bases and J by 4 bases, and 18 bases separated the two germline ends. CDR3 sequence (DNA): TGTGCCAGTAGCTGGGGGGCGGGACGGGCCTATGGCTACACCTTC. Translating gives CASSWGAGRAYGYTF.

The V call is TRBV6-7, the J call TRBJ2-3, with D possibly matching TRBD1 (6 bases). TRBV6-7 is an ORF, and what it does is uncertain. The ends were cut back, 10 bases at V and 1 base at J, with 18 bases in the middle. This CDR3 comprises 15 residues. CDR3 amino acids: CATVVWGLGTDTQYF. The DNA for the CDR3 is TGTGCCACCGTAGTCTGGGGGCTCGGCACAGATACGCAGTATTTT.

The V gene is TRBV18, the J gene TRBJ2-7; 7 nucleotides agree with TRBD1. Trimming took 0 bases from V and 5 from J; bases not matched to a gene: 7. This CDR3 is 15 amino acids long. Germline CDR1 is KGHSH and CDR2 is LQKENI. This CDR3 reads CASSPPMGQNHEQYF. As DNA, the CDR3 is TGTGCCAGCTCACCACCGATGGGACAGAACCACGAGCAGTACTTC.

CDR3 residues: CASSLAGQGYEKLFF. The DNA for the CDR3 is TGCGCCAGCAGCTTGGCTGGTCAGGGGTATGAAAAACTGTTTTTT. This sequence joins TRBV5-1 and TRBJ1-4; a weak D match, TRBD1 (6 bases). This CDR3 comprises 15 residues. Germline V lookup: CDR1 SGHRS, CDR2 YFSETQ. V was clipped by 0 bases and J by 6 bases, with 12 bases between them.

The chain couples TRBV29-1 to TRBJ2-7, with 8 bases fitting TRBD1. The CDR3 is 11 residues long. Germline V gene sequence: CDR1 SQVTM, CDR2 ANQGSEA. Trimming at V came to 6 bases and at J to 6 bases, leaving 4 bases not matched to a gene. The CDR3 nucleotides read TGCAGCGTCCGGACAGGGAGCGAGCAGTACTTC. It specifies CSVRTGSEQYF.

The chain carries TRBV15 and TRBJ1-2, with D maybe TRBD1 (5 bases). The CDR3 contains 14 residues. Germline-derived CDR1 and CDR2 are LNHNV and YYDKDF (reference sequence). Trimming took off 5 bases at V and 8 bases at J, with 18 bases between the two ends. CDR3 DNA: TGTGCCACCAGCTCCTCTTGGGCAGAGGGGGGCTACACCTTC. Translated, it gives CATSSSWAEGGYTF.

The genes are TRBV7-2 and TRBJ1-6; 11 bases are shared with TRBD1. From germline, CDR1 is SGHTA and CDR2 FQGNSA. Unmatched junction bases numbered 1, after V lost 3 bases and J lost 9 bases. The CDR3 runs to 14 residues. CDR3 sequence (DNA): TGTGCCAGCAGCTTGGGGACAGGGGGTTCACCCCTCCACTTT. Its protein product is CASSLGTGGSPLHF.

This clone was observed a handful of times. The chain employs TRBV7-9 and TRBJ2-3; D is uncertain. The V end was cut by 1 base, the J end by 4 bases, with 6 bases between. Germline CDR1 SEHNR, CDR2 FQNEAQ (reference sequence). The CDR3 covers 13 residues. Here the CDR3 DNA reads TGTGCCAGCAGCTTAGTCCCATCAGATACGCAGTATTTT. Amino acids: CASSLVPSDTQYF. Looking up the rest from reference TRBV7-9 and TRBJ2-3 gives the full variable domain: DTGVSQNPRHKITKRGQNVTFRCDPISEHNRLYWYRQTLGQGPEFLTYFQNEAQLEKSRLLSDRFSAERPKGSFSTLEIQRTEQGDSAMYLCASSLVPSDTQYFGPGTRLTVL.

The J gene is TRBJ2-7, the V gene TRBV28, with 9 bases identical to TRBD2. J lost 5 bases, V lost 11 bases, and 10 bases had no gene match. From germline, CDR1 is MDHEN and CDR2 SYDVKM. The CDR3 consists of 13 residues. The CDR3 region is CASGSGRGDEQYF. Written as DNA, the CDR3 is TGTGCCTCTGGTAGCGGGAGAGGCGACGAGCAGTACTTC.

The CDR3 loop is CASSPHGTPGELFF. The CDR3 DNA is TGTGCCAGCAGTCCTCACGGGACACCCGGGGAGCTGTTTTTT. The chain uses TRBV28 and TRBJ2-2; D possibly corresponds to TRBD1 (6 bases). CDR1 MDHEN and CDR2 SYDVKM come from the germline V gene. V shed 5 bases and J shed 6 bases, with 13 bases lying between them. The length of the CDR3 is 14 residues. The full variable domain, completed using reference TRBV28 and TRBJ2-2, is DVKVTQSSRYLVKRTGEKVFLECVQDMDHENMFWYRQDPGLGLRLIYFSYDVKMKEKGDIPEGYSVSREKKERFSLILESASTNQTSMYLCASSPHGTPGELFFGEGSRLTVL.

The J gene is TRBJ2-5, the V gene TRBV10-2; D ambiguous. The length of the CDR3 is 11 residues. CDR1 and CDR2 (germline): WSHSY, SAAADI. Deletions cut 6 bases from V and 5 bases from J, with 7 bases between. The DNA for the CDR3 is TGCGCCAGCAGGGCCGGGGAGACCCAGTACTTC. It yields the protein CASRAGETQYF.